This TCR beta chain was recorded in a study of regulatory T cells in long-lasting Graves disease. Overall study context: Persistence in Graves' disease denoted antithyroid drug use beyond 5 years alongside positive TSH receptor antibodies.

Trimming took 1 base from V and 7 from J, leaving 5 bases between them. Germline CDR1 reads MNHNS; CDR2 reads SASEGT. CDR3 size: 12 residues. The time point was: persistent/refractory GD, antithyroid drugs over 5 years with positive TRAb. The TCR library was made from RNA extracted from PBMCs. This clonotype was seen a few times. Its antigen remains unidentified. Findings and limits, study-wide: Lower TCR diversity characterized persistent Graves' patients relative to newly diagnosed patients. Persistent disease favored TRBV28, TRBJ1-2 and TRBJ2-5.

For TCR beta, libraries came from iRepertoire HTBI primers and Arm-PCR of CDR3 regions. TCRdb recomputed calls from the multiplex PCR reads with MiXCR, one row per CDR3 protein. The sample has around 510,000 distinct CDR3 sequences; about a fifth are singletons. Here the sequenced sample was peripheral blood mononuclear cells (PBMCs), taken when the disease was refractory, from a patient treated with antithyroid drugs. The chain carries TRBV6-1 and TRBJ2-1; no definite D call. The origin of this receptor is a female donor with Graves disease. In DNA, the CDR3 is TGTGCCAGCAGTGAAGGAGTAAATGAGCAGTTCTTC. Translating gives CASSEGVNEQFF.